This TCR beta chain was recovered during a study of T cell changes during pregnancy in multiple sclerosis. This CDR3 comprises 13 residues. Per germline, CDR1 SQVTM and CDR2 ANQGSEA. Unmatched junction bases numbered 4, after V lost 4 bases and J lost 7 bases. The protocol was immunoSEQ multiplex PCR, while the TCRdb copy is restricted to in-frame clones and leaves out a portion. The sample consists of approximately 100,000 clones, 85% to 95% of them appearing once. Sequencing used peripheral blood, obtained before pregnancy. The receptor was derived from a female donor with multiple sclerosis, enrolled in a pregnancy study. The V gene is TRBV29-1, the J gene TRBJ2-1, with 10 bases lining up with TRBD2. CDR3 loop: CSVATSGKNEQFF. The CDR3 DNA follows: TGCAGCGTTGCTACTAGCGGGAAGAATGAGCAGTTCTTC.